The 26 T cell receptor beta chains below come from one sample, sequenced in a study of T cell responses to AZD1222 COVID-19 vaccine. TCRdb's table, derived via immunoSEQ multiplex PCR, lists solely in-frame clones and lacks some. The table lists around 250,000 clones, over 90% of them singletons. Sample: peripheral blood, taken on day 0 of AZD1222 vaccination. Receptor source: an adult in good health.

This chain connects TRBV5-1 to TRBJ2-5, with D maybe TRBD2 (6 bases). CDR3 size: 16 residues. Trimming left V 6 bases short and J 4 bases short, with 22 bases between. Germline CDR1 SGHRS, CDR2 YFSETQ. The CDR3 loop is CASTHDLAGGGETQYF. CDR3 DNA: TGCGCCAGCACCCACGACCTCGCTGGGGGAGGAGAGACCCAGTACTTC. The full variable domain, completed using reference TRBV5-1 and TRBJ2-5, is KAGVTQTPRYLIKTRGQQVTLSCSPISGHRSVSWYQQTPGQGLQFLFEYFSETQRNKGNFPGRFSGRQFSNSRSEMNVSTLELGDSALYLCASTHDLAGGGETQYFGPGTRLLVL.

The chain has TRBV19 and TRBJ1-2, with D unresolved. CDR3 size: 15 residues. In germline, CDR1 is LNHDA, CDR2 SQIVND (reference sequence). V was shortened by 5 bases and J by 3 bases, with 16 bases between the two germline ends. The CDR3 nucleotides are TGTGCCAGTAGTTCATGGATGGCGTCCGACTATGGCTACACCTTC. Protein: CASSSWMASDYGYTF.

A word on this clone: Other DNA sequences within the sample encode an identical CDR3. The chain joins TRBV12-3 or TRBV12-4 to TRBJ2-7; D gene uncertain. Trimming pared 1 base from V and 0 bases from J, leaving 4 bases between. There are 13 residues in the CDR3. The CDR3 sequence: CASSLDGSYEQYF. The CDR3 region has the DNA TGTGCCAGCAGTTTAGACGGCTCCTACGAGCAGTACTTC.

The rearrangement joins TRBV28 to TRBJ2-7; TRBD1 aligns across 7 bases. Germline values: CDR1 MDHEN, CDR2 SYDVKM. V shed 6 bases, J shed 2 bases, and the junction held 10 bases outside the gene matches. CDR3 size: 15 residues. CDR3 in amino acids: CASSQTGSLTYEQYF. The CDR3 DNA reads TGTGCCAGCAGCCAGACAGGGTCCCTTACCTACGAGCAGTACTTC.

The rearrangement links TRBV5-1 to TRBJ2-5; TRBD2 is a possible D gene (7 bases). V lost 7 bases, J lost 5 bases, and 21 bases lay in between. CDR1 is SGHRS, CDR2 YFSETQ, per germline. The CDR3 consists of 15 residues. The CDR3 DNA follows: TGCGCCAGCTACGCCCTGCCGGGGGGCGGTGAGACCCAGTACTTC. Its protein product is CASYALPGGGETQYF.

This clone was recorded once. CDR3 sequence: CASSLVVTLNTGELFF. The CDR3 bases are TGTGCCAGCAGCTTAGTTGTGACCTTGAACACCGGGGAGCTGTTTTTT. The chain is built from TRBV7-3 and TRBJ2-2; D is unclear. Per germline, CDR1 SGHTA and CDR2 FQGTGA. CDR3 length: 16 residues. The V end was cut by 2 bases, the J end by 1 base, with 11 bases between.

CDR3 loop: CASSLSGNHSPLHF. The DNA for the CDR3 is TGTGCCAGCAGCTTATCAGGAAACCATTCACCCCTCCACTTT. This chain joins TRBV7-9 and TRBJ1-6; no firm D call. Germline V lookup: CDR1 SEHNR, CDR2 FQNEAQ (reference sequence). V lost 2 bases and J lost 8, with 10 bases in between. This CDR3 spans 14 amino acids.

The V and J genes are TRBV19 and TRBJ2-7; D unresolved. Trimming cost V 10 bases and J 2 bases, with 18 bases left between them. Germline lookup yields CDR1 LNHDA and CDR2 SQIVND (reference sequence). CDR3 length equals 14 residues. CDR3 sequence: CATPGSLGPYEQYF. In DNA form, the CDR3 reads TGTGCCACCCCCGGGTCCTTAGGGCCCTACGAGCAGTACTTC.

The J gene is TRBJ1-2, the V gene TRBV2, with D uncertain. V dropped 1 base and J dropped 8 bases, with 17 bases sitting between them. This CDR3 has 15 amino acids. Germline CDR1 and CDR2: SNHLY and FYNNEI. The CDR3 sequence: CASSEEKPQLVGYTF. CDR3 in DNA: TGTGCCAGCAGTGAAGAGAAGCCCCAACTTGTAGGCTACACCTTC. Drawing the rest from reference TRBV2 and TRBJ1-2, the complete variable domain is EPEVTQTPSHQVTQMGQEVILRCVPISNHLYFYWYRQILGQKVEFLVSFYNNEISEKSEIFDDQFSVERPDGSNFTLKIRSTKLEDSAMYFCASSEEKPQLVGYTFGSGTRLTVV.

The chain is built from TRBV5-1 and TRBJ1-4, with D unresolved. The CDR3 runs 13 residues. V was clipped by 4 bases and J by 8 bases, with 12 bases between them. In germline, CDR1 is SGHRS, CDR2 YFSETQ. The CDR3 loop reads CASSSGPNEKLFF. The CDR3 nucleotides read TGCGCCAGCAGCAGTGGGCCGAACGAAAAACTGTTTTTT.

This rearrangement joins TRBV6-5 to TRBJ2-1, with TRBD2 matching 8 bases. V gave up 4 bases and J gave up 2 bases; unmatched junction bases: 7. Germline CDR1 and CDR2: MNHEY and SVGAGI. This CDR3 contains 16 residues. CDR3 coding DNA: TGTGCCAGCAGTTTCTCCGGGCGGGGGGCCTACAATGAGCAGTTCTTC. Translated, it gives CASSFSGRGAYNEQFF.

The CDR3 nucleotides are TGTGCCAGCAGTGGGACCGGACAGGGGGAAAACTATGGCTACACCTTC. Residues: CASSGTGQGENYGYTF. The chain couples TRBV6-1 to TRBJ1-2; 10 nucleotides agree with TRBD1. Germline loops: CDR1 MNHNS, CDR2 SASEGT. V was pared by 4 bases and J by 2 bases, with 7 bases of the junction left unmatched. The CDR3 length is 16 residues.

CDR3 coding DNA: TGTGCCAGCGCTTGGGGGCTAGGGGAAAAACTGTTTTTT. Translation gives CASAWGLGEKLFF. This sequence joins TRBV12-3 or TRBV12-4 and TRBJ1-4; TRBD1 might be the D (6 bases). This CDR3 is built from 13 residues. Trimming took off 8 bases at V and 8 bases at J, with 15 bases between the two ends.

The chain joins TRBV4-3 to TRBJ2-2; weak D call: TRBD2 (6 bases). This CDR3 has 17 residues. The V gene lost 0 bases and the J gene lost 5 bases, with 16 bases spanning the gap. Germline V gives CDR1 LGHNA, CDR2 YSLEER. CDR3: CASSQDWRGGRTGELFF. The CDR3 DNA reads TGCGCCAGCAGCCAAGATTGGAGGGGCGGGCGGACCGGGGAGCTGTTTTTT.

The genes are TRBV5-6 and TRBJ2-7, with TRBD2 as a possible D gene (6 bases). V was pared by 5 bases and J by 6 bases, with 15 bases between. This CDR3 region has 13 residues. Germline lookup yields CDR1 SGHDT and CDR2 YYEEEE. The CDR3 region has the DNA TGTGCCAGCAGTCAATTGCTAGCGATCGAGCAGTACTTC. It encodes CASSQLLAIEQYF. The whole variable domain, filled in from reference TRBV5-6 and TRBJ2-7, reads DAGVTQSPTHLIKTRGQQVTLRCSPKSGHDTVSWYQQALGQGPQFIFQYYEEEERQRGNFPDRFSGHQFPNYSSELNVNALLLGDSALYLCASSQLLAIEQYFGPGTRLTVT.

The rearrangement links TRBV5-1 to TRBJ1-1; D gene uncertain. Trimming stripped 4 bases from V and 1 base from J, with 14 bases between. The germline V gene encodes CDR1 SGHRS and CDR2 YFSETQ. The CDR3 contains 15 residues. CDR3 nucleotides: TGCGCCAGCAGCCTCCAGAGCACAGCGAACACTGAAGCTTTCTTT. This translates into CASSLQSTANTEAFF.

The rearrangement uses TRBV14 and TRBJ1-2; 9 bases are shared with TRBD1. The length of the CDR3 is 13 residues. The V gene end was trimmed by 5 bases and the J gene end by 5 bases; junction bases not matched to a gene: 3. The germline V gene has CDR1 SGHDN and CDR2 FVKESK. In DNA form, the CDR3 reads TGTGCCAGCAGCGGTGGGACAGGGTATGGCTACACCTTC. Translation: CASSGGTGYGYTF.

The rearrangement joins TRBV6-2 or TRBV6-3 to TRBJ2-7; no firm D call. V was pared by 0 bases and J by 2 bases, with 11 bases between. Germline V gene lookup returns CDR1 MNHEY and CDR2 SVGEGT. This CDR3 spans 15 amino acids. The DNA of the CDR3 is TGTGCCAGCAGTTACTCGAGTGGCAGCACCTACGAGCAGTACTTC. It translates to CASSYSSGSTYEQYF.

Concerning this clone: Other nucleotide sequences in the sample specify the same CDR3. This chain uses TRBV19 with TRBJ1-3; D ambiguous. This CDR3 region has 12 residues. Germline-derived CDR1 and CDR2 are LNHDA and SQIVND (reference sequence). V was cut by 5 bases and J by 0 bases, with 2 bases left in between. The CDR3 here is CASSRSGNTIYF. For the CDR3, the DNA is TGTGCCAGTAGTCGCTCTGGAAACACCATATATTTT.

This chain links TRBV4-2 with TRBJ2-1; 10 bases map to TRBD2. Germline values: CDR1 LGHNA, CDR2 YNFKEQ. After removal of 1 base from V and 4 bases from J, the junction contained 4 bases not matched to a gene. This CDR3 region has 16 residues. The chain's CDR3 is CASSQGTSGAYNEQFF. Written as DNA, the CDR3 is TGTGCCAGCAGCCAAGGAACTAGCGGGGCATACAATGAGCAGTTCTTC.

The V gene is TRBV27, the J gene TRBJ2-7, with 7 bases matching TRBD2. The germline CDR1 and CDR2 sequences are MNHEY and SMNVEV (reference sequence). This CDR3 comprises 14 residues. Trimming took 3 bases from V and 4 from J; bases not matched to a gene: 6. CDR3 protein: CASSFGGSRYEQYF. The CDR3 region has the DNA TGTGCCAGCAGTTTCGGGGGGAGTCGGTACGAGCAGTACTTC.

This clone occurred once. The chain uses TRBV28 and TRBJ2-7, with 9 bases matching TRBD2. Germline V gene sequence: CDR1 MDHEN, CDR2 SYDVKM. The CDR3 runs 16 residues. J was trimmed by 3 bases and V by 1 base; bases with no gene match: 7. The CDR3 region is CASSLSSGRTIYEQYF. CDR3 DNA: TGTGCCAGCAGTTTATCGAGCGGGAGGACTATCTACGAGCAGTACTTC.

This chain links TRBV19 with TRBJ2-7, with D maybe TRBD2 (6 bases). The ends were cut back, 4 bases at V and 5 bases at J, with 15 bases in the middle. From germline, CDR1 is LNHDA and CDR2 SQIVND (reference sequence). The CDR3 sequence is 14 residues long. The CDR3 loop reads CASSTRSGWDEQYF. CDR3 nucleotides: TGTGCCAGTAGTACAAGGAGCGGGTGGGACGAGCAGTACTTC.

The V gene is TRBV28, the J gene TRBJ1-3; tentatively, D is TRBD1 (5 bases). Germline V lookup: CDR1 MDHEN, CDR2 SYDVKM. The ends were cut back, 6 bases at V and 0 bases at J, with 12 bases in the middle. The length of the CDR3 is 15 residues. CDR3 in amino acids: CASSLRGTSGNTIYF. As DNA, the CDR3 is TGTGCCAGCAGCCTAAGGGGCACCTCTGGAAACACCATATATTTT.

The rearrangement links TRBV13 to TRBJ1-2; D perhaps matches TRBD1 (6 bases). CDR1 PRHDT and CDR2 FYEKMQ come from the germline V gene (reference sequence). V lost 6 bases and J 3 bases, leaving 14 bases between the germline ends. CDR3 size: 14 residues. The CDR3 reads CASSLRGAYYGYTF. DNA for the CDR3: TGTGCCAGCAGTCTACGGGGGGCCTACTATGGCTACACCTTC.

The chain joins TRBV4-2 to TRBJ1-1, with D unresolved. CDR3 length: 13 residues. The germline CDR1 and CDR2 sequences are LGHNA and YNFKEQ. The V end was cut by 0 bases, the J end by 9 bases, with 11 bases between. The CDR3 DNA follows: TGTGCCAGCAGCCAAGATGTAAGGAAAAAAGCTTTCTTT. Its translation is CASSQDVRKKAFF.